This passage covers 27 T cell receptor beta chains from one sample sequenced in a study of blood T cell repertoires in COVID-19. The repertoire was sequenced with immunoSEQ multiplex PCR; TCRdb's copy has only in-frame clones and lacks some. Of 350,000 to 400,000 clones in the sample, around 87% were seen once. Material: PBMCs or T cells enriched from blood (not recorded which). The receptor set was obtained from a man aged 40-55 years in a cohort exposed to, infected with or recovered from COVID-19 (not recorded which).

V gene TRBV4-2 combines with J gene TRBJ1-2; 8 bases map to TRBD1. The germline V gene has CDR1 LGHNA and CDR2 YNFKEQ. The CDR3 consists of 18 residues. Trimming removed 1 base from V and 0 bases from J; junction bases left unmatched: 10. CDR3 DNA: TGTGCCAGCAGCCAAGGGGGGCAGATACAGGGGGCTAACTATGGCTACACCTTC. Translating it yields CASSQGGQIQGANYGYTF.

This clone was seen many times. The CDR3 loop is CASSLVIKMSRTANYGYTF. The DNA for the CDR3 is TGTGCCAGCAGCTTAGTTATTAAAATGTCGAGGACAGCGAACTATGGCTACACCTTC. The chain couples TRBV7-8 to TRBJ1-2, with a possible D match to TRBD1 (6 bases). V was trimmed by 1 base and J by 2 bases, leaving 23 bases between them. The CDR3 runs 19 residues. Germline V gene lookup returns CDR1 SGHVS and CDR2 FQNEAQ. Drawing the rest from reference TRBV7-8 and TRBJ1-2, the complete variable domain is GAGVSQSPRYKVAKRGQDVALRCDPISGHVSLFWYQQALGQGPEFLTYFQNEAQLDKSGLPSDRFFAERPEGSVSTLKIQRTQQEDSAVYLCASSLVIKMSRTANYGYTFGSGTRLTVV.

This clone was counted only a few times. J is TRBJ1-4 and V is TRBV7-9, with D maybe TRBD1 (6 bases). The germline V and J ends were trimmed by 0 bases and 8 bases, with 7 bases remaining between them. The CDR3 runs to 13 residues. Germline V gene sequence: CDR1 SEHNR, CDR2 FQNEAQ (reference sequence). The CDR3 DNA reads TGTGCCAGCAGCTTAGCAGGGGGAGAAAAACTGTTTTTT. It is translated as CASSLAGGEKLFF. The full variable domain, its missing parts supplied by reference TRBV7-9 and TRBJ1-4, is DTGVSQNPRHKITKRGQNVTFRCDPISEHNRLYWYRQTLGQGPEFLTYFQNEAQLEKSRLLSDRFSAERPKGSFSTLEIQRTEQGDSAMYLCASSLAGGEKLFFGSGTQLSVL.

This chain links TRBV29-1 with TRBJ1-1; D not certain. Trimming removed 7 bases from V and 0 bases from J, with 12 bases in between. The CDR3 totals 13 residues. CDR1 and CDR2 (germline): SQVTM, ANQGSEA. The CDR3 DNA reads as TGCAGCGCCCGGCCCGGGGTGAACACTGAAGCTTTCTTT. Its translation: CSARPGVNTEAFF.

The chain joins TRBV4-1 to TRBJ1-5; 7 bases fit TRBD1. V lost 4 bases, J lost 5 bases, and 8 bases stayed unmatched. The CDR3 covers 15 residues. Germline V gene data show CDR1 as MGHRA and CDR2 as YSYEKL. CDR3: CASSRKGGLDQPQHF. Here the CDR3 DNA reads TGCGCCAGCAGCCGGAAAGGGGGCCTAGATCAGCCCCAGCATTTT.

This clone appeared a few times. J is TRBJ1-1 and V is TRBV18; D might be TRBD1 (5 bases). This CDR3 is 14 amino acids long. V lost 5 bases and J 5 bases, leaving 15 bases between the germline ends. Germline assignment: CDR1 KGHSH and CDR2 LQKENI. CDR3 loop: CASSAGTRGTEAFF. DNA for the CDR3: TGTGCCAGCTCAGCCGGGACTCGGGGGACTGAAGCTTTCTTT.

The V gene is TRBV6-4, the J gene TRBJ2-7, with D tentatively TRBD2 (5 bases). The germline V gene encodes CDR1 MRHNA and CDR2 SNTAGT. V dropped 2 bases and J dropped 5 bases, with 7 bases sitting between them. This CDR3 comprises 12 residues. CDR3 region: CASSDEGDEQYF. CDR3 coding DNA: TGTGCCAGCAGTGACGAGGGCGACGAGCAGTACTTC.

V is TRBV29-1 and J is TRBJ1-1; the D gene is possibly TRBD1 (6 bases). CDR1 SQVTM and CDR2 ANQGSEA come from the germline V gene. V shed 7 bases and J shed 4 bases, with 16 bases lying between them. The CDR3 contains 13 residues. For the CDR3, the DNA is TGCAGCGCTCTTGGACAGTTATCCACTGAAGCTTTCTTT. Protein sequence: CSALGQLSTEAFF.

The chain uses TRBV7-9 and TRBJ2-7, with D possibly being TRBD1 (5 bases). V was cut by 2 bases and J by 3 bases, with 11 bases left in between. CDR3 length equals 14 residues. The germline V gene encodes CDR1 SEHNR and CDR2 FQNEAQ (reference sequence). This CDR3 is CASSLTLGDYEQYF. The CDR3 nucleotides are TGTGCCAGCAGCTTAACCCTAGGGGACTACGAGCAGTACTTC.

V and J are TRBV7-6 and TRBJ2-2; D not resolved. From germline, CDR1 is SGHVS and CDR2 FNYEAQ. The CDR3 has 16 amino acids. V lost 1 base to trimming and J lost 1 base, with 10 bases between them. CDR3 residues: CASSLGALRNTGELFF. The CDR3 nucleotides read TGTGCCAGCAGCTTAGGGGCCCTAAGGAACACCGGGGAGCTGTTTTTT.

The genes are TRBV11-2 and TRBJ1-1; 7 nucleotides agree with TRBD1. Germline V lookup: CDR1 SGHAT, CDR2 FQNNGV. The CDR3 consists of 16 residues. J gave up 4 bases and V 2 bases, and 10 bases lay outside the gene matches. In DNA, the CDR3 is TGTGCCAGCAGCTTACTTCCACAGGGGCCCCGCACTGAAGCTTTCTTT. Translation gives CASSLLPQGPRTEAFF.

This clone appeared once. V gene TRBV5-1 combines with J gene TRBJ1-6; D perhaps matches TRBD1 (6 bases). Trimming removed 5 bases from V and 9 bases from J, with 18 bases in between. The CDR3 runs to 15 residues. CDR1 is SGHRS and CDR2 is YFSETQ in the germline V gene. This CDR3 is CASRLTTAGVSPLHF. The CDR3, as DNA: TGCGCCAGCAGACTTACCACGGCAGGGGTTTCACCCCTCCACTTT.

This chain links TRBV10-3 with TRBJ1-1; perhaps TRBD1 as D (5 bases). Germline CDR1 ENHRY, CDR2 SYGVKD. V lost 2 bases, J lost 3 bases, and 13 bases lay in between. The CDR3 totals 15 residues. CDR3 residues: CAISEGPQGDTEAFF. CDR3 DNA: TGTGCCATCAGTGAGGGCCCCCAAGGGGACACTGAAGCTTTCTTT.

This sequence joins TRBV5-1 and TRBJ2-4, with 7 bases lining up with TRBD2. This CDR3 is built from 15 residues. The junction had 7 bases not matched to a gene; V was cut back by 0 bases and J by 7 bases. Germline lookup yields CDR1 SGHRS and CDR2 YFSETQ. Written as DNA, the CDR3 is TGCGCCAGCAGCTTGGCCGGAGCGGGAACGAACATTCAGTACTTC. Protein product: CASSLAGAGTNIQYF.

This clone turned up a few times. The CDR3 is CASSTGGPYEQYF. Here the CDR3 DNA reads TGTGCCAGCAGTACAGGGGGCCCCTACGAGCAGTACTTC. The rearrangement links TRBV2 to TRBJ2-7, with TRBD1 identical over 9 bases. Looked up from germline, CDR1 is SNHLY and CDR2 is FYNNEI. This CDR3 is 13 amino acids long. With 5 bases clipped from V and 2 bases from J, the junction kept 1 base outside the gene matches.

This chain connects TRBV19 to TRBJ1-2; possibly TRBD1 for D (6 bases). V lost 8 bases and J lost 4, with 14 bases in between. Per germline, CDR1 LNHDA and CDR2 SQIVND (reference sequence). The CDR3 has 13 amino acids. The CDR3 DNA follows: TGTGCCAGTGAAGACAGGACTCTCTATGGCTACACCTTC. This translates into CASEDRTLYGYTF. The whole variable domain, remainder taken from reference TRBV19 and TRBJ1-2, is DGGITQSPKYLFRKEGQNVTLSCEQNLNHDAMYWYRQDPGQGLRLIYYSQIVNDFQKGDIAEGYSVSREKKESFPLTVTSAQKNPTAFYLCASEDRTLYGYTFGSGTRLTVV.

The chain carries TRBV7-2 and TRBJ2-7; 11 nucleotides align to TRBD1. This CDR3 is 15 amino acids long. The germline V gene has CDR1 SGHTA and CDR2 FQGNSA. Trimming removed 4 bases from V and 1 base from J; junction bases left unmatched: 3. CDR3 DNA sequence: TGTGCCAGCAGCTGGGGACAGGGGGTATCCTACGAGCAGTACTTC. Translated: CASSWGQGVSYEQYF.

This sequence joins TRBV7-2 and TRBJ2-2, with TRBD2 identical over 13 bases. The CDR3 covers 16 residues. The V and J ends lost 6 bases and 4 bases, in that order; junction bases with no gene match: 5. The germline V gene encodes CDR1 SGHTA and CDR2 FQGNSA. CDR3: CASSWGLAGITGELFF. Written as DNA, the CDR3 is TGTGCCAGCAGTTGGGGACTAGCGGGGATCACCGGGGAGCTGTTTTTT. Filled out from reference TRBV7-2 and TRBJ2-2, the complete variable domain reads GAGVSQSPSNKVTEKGKDVELRCDPISGHTALYWYRQSLGQGLEFLIYFQGNSAPDKSGLPSDRFSAERTGGSVSTLTIQRTQQEDSAVYLCASSWGLAGITGELFFGEGSRLTVL.

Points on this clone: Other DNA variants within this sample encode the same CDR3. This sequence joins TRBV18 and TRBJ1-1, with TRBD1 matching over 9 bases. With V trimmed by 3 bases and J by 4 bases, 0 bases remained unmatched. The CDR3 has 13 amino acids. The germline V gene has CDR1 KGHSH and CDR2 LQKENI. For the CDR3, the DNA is TGTGCCAGCTCACCGGGACAGGGCACTGAAGCTTTCTTT. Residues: CASSPGQGTEAFF.

CDR3 in DNA: TGTGCCAGCAGCTTAGGGACTCCCTCCCAGTTCTTC. It translates to CASSLGTPSQFF. The chain employs TRBV11-2 and TRBJ2-1, with a tentative D call TRBD2 (5 bases). The CDR3 extends over 12 amino acids. V lost 1 base to trimming and J lost 13 bases, with 11 bases between them. Germline V lookup: CDR1 SGHAT, CDR2 FQNNGV.

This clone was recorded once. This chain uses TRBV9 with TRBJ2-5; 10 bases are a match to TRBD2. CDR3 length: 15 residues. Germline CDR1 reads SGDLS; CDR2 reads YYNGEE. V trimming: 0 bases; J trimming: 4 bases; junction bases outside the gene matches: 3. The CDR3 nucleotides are TGTGCCAGCAGCGTAGCCCTAGCGGGAGTAGAGACCCAGTACTTC. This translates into CASSVALAGVETQYF.

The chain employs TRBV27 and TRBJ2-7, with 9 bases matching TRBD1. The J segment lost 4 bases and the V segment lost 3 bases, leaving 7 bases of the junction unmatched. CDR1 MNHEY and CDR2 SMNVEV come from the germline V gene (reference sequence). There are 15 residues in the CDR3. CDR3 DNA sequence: TGTGCCAGCAGTTTCGGGGACAGGGTCTCGTACGAGCAGTACTTC. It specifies CASSFGDRVSYEQYF.

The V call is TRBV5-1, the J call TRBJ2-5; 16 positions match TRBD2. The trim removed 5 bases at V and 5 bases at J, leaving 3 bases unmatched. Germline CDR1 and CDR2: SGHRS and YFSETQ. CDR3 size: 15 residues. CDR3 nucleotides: TGCGCCAGCAGGCCGGGACTAGCGGGAGGGGAGACCCAGTACTTC. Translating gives CASRPGLAGGETQYF.

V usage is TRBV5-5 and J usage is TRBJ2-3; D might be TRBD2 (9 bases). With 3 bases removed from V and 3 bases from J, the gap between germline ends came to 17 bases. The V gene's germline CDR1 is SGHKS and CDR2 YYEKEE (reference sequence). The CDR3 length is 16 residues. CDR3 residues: CASSSLAGQATDTQYF. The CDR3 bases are TGTGCCAGCAGCTCGCTAGCGGGACAGGCTACAGATACGCAGTATTTT.

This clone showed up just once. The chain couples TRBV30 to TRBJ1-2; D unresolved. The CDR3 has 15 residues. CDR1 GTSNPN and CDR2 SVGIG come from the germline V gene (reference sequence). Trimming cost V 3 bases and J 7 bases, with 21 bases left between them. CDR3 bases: TGTGCCTGGAGGTTCAGCGCAACCACCCTATCTGGCTACACCTTC. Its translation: CAWRFSATTLSGYTF.

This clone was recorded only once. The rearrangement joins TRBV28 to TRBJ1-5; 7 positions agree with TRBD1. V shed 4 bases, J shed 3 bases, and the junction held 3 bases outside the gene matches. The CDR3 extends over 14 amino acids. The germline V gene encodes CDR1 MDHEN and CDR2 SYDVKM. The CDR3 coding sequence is TGTGCCAGCAGTTCGGACAGGCCCAATCAGCCCCAGCATTTT. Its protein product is CASSSDRPNQPQHF.

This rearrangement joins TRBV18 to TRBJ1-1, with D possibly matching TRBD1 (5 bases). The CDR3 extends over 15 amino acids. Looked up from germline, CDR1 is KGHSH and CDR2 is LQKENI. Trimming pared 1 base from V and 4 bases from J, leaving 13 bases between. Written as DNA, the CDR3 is TGTGCCAGCTCACCACTAGACAGTCTCACCACTGAAGCTTTCTTT. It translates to CASSPLDSLTTEAFF. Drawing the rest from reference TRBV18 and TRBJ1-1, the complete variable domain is NAGVMQNPRHLVRRRGQEARLRCSPMKGHSHVYWYRQLPEEGLKFMVYLQKENIIDESGMPKERFSAEFPKEGPSILRIQQVVRGDSAAYFCASSPLDSLTTEAFFGQGTRLTVV.